This T cell receptor (beta chain) derives from a study of blood T cell repertoires in COVID-19. Measured with immunoSEQ multiplex PCR; TCRdb has only the in-frame clones, and not every one. The sample has under 300,000 clones, roughly 91% seen once. This clone was recorded once. Participants had their cohort set by participant-reported clinical history. The study counted Cohort 3 donors as recovered given two negative PCRs, clearance, or symptom resolution. The sequenced material came from PBMCs or T cells enriched from blood (not recorded which). This clonotype was obtained from a woman aged 55-70 years who had recovered from COVID-19.

CDR3 residues: CASSQGPASGGSYEQYF. CDR3 DNA: TGTGCCAGCAGCCAGGGACCCGCTAGCGGCGGCTCCTACGAGCAGTACTTC. The V and J genes are TRBV11-2 and TRBJ2-7, with 7 bases fitting TRBD2. This CDR3 spans 17 amino acids. J gave up 0 bases and V 5 bases, and 13 bases lay outside the gene matches. The V gene's germline CDR1 is SGHAT and CDR2 FQNNGV.